A single sample gave rise to the 2 T cell receptor beta chains below, sequenced in a study of shared clonotypes between healthy human individuals. Measured with immunoSEQ multiplex PCR; TCRdb has only the in-frame clones, and not every one. The sample gives 760,000 or so clones, approximately 96% of which show up once; under 0.3% is in the top ten. The naive CD8 subset, CD45RO-negative cells positively selected for CCR7, excluded terminally differentiated effector memory CD45RA+ cells. Sequences were obtained from naive CD8+ T cells sorted from blood. These receptors originate from a man aged 25 to 40 in good health.

The J gene is TRBJ2-3, the V gene TRBV29-1; the D is unclear. V gave up 4 bases and J gave up 2 bases, with 7 bases separating them. CDR3 size: 12 residues. The V gene's germline CDR1 is SQVTM and CDR2 ANQGSEA. The CDR3 protein is CSVVATTDTQYF. For the CDR3, the DNA is TGCAGCGTTGTCGCTACCACAGATACGCAGTATTTT.

In regard to this clone: The sample carries other DNA sequences with the same CDR3. The gene calls are TRBV7-2 and TRBJ2-5; the D is unclear. V dropped 3 bases and J dropped 1 base, with 6 bases sitting between them. Germline values: CDR1 SGHTA, CDR2 FQGNSA. This CDR3 region has 13 residues. The CDR3 DNA reads TGTGCCAGCAGCTTGAACCGCCAAGAGACCCAGTACTTC. Translating it yields CASSLNRQETQYF.